The 18 T cell receptor beta chains below come from one sample, sequenced in a study of cytomegalovirus exposure and HLA in healthy donors. Only in-frame clones appear in the TCRdb table, and some are missing; sequencing was by immunoSEQ multiplex PCR. The data contain roughly 300,000 clones, 86% of them singletons. Sequencing used PBMCs. These receptors came from a young woman in good health and CMV-seronegative.

A single count supports this clone. The chain uses TRBV27 and TRBJ2-3, with 8 bases that match TRBD2. CDR1 is MNHEY and CDR2 is SMNVEV in the germline V gene (reference sequence). Germline trimming cut 5 bases from V and 5 bases from J; bases unmatched to any gene: 12. The length of the CDR3 is 16 residues. CDR3 region: CASSAMVAGMVDTQYF. The DNA for the CDR3 is TGTGCCAGCAGTGCAATGGTAGCGGGGATGGTAGATACGCAGTATTTT.

The rearrangement joins TRBV4-3 to TRBJ1-3, with 7 bases that match TRBD1. The germline gives CDR1 LGHNA, CDR2 YSLEER. V lost 1 base and J lost 0; bases outside the gene matches: 12. The CDR3 contains 19 residues. CDR3 sequence (DNA): TGCGCCAGCAGCCAAGGACCGATACAGGGGCTGAGCTCTGGAAACACCATATATTTT. Protein sequence: CASSQGPIQGLSSGNTIYF.

The chain couples TRBV2 to TRBJ1-4; 9 bases agree with TRBD1. V dropped 8 bases and J dropped 2; count of bases not matched to a gene: 3. In germline, CDR1 is SNHLY, CDR2 FYNNEI. This CDR3 is built from 14 residues. CDR3 amino acids: CASDRGSTNEKLFF. The CDR3, as DNA: TGTGCCAGCGACAGGGGGTCTACTAATGAAAAACTGTTTTTT.

This rearrangement joins TRBV5-1 to TRBJ2-7, with D unclear. The germline CDR1 and CDR2 sequences are SGHRS and YFSETQ. This CDR3 is built from 15 residues. V was trimmed by 0 bases and J by 3 bases, leaving 13 bases between them. The CDR3 reads CASSLAGSQIYEQYF. DNA for the CDR3: TGCGCCAGCAGCTTGGCAGGCAGTCAGATCTACGAGCAGTACTTC.

The genes are TRBV2 and TRBJ2-1; 11 positions agree with TRBD2. This CDR3 contains 12 residues. The germline V gene encodes CDR1 SNHLY and CDR2 FYNNEI. Germline trimming cut 7 bases from V and 14 bases from J; bases unmatched to any gene: 7. This CDR3 reads CASTLAGGGEFF. In DNA form, the CDR3 reads TGTGCCAGCACCCTAGCGGGAGGAGGGGAGTTCTTC.

The DNA of the CDR3 is TGTGCCAGCAGTGCTAGGGGGGGACAGCCCCAGCATTTT. Its translation: CASSARGGQPQHF. The chain employs TRBV7-2 and TRBJ1-5; D is possibly TRBD1 (6 bases). Per the germline V gene, CDR1 is SGHTA and CDR2 is FQGNSA. Trimming took 6 bases from V and 7 from J, leaving 13 bases between them. This CDR3 comprises 13 residues.

The rearrangement joins TRBV9 to TRBJ1-2, with D maybe TRBD1 (5 bases). V was shortened by 4 bases and J by 3 bases, with 10 bases between the two germline ends. The CDR3 is 13 residues long. The germline CDR1 and CDR2 sequences are SGDLS and YYNGEE. The CDR3 DNA reads as TGTGCCAGCAGCCCACGGGGGGACTATGGCTACACCTTC. The encoded protein is CASSPRGDYGYTF.

V and J are TRBV28 and TRBJ2-7; 11 nucleotides match TRBD2. The CDR3 loop spans 14 amino acids. The V and J ends lost 7 bases and 2 bases, in that order; junction bases with no gene match: 4. The germline V gene has CDR1 MDHEN and CDR2 SYDVKM. CDR3 in amino acids: CASTLSGRAYEQYF. The CDR3 coding sequence is TGTGCCAGCACCCTTAGCGGGAGGGCCTACGAGCAGTACTTC.

The genes are TRBV7-3 and TRBJ2-3; the match to TRBD2 covers 8 bases. The CDR3 is made up of 14 amino acids. V gave up 5 bases and J gave up 4 bases; unmatched junction bases: 5. Germline-derived CDR1 and CDR2 are SGHTA and FQGTGA. In nucleotides, the CDR3 is TGTGCCAGCAGCCCCGGACTAGCCTCAGATACGCAGTATTTT. Encoded protein: CASSPGLASDTQYF.

The genes are TRBV27 and TRBJ2-4, with D perhaps TRBD1 (6 bases). CDR1 and CDR2 from the germline V gene are MNHEY and SMNVEV (reference sequence). The length of the CDR3 is 17 residues. Between the trimmed V and J ends, which lost 5 bases and 2 bases, there was a span of 19 bases. This chain's CDR3 is CASSHLSQGIPKNIQYF. Written as DNA, the CDR3 is TGTGCCAGCAGTCACCTCTCACAGGGTATTCCCAAAAACATTCAGTACTTC.

This clone was picked up a small number of times. CDR3 bases: TGTGCCAGCAGTTTAAGGACAGCCTACACCTTC. It codes for CASSLRTAYTF. V gene TRBV28 combines with J gene TRBJ1-2, with D perhaps matching TRBD1 (6 bases). V lost 2 bases and J lost 10, with 8 bases in between. Germline V gene lookup returns CDR1 MDHEN and CDR2 SYDVKM. The CDR3 length is 11 residues.

The gene calls are TRBV29-1 and TRBJ1-1; D not resolved. The germline gives CDR1 SQVTM, CDR2 ANQGSEA. The CDR3 has 13 amino acids. The V gene lost 4 bases and the J gene lost 0 bases, with 9 bases spanning the gap. For the CDR3, the DNA is TGCAGCGTTGGGCACAGCATGAACACTGAAGCTTTCTTT. Translation: CSVGHSMNTEAFF.

In the case of this clone: Its ends do not fully match the called genes, so a read error is possible. The chain recombines TRBV7-7 with TRBJ2-1, with a possible D match to TRBD2 (6 bases). The CDR3 is 15 residues long. Germline CDR1 reads SSHAT; CDR2 reads FNYEAQ (reference sequence). Here the CDR3 reads CASSLLPGLNNEQFF. Written as DNA, the CDR3 is TGTGCTAGCAGCTTACTTCCGGGACTTAACAATGAGCAGTTCTTC.

This clone has a handful of counts. The chain uses TRBV9 and TRBJ1-2, with a tentative D call TRBD1 (5 bases). Trimming cost V 0 bases and J 4 bases, with 13 bases left between them. CDR1 is SGDLS and CDR2 is YYNGEE in the germline V gene. The CDR3 extends over 15 amino acids. CDR3 amino acids: CASSVATTATYGYTF. CDR3 in DNA: TGTGCCAGCAGCGTAGCTACGACAGCCACCTATGGCTACACCTTC.

V is TRBV29-1 and J is TRBJ2-3, with D tentatively TRBD2 (5 bases). V was shortened by 6 bases and J by 6 bases, with 16 bases between the two germline ends. CDR1 and CDR2 (germline): SQVTM, ANQGSEA. The CDR3 spans 13 residues. In DNA form, the CDR3 reads TGCAGCGTGGACTCTTCCTACACCGATACGCAGTATTTT. This codes for CSVDSSYTDTQYF.

The chain combines TRBV29-1 with TRBJ2-3; no reliable D call. V lost 3 bases, J lost 4 bases, and 2 bases lay in between. This CDR3 spans 10 amino acids. Germline CDR1 and CDR2: SQVTM and ANQGSEA. The CDR3 sequence is CSVDADTQYF. The CDR3 bases are TGCAGCGTTGACGCAGATACGCAGTATTTT.

The chain carries TRBV2 and TRBJ2-5; the D is unclear. CDR3 length equals 15 residues. The germline CDR1 and CDR2 sequences are SNHLY and FYNNEI. V lost 6 bases and J lost 1, with 15 bases in between. CDR3 coding DNA: TGTGCCAGCAGAGAGAGTCCAACCGGCCAAGAGACCCAGTACTTC. Encoded protein: CASRESPTGQETQYF. The variable domain in full, with the rest retrieved from reference TRBV2 and TRBJ2-5, is EPEVTQTPSHQVTQMGQEVILRCVPISNHLYFYWYRQILGQKVEFLVSFYNNEISEKSEIFDDQFSVERPDGSNFTLKIRSTKLEDSAMYFCASRESPTGQETQYFGPGTRLLVL.

The chain carries TRBV28 and TRBJ2-7, with a weak D call TRBD2 (5 bases). Per germline, CDR1 MDHEN and CDR2 SYDVKM. This CDR3 spans 12 amino acids. Trimming pared 6 bases from V and 3 bases from J, leaving 9 bases between. The CDR3: CASSQGSYEQYF. Written as DNA, the CDR3 is TGTGCCAGCAGCCAAGGGAGCTACGAGCAGTACTTC.